This TCR beta chain was captured by sequencing in a study of blood T cells in healthy people across ages. Then a second PCR, running roughly 7 to 11 cycles, was carried out with a sample-barcoded 5' primer and a J-beta primer mix. TCRdb processed the 5' RACE reads anew with MiXCR; each CDR3 protein has one entry. This sample has about 570,000 distinct CDR3 sequences; 27% occur once, and the top ten carry around a sixth. This CDR3 spans 17 amino acids. In germline, CDR1 is LNHNV, CDR2 YYDKDF (reference sequence). Trimming left V 0 bases short and J 6 bases short, with 15 bases between. The chain has TRBV15 and TRBJ1-6, with D unclear. The sample comprised blood. The receptor was isolated from a woman in her 70s in good health. The CDR3 DNA follows: TGTGCCACCAGCAGAGATCCCTCGCTCAGGACTAATTCACCCCTCCACTTT. Its translation is CATSRDPSLRTNSPLHF.